The present T cell receptor beta chain was sequenced within a study of human T cells and chemical hapten exposure. Study-level findings and limits: DPC sensitization left the count of TCRs above 1 in 1000 unchanged.

Germline lookup yields CDR1 SGHRS and CDR2 YFSETQ. V was pared by 1 base and J by 6 bases, with 10 bases between. The CDR3 covers 14 residues. Specified time point: healthy volunteer bleed at 2 weeks. The total RNA was obtained from whole blood that was not fractionated. There are many counts of this clonotype. The antigen is not known. The library put unique molecular identifiers onto individual cDNA molecules. Using its own MiXCR run on the RACE reads, TCRdb lists one record per CDR3 protein. The sample holds 45,000 or so distinct CDR3 sequences, nearly 4.5% seen once. Sequencing used whole blood. This sequence was found in a human donor in good health. Some clones in this sample may be carry-over from other donors' samples. V is TRBV5-1 and J is TRBJ1-4; D may be TRBD1 (5 bases). The CDR3 region is CASSLWGGDEKLFF. The CDR3 DNA follows: TGCGCCAGCAGCTTGTGGGGGGGTGATGAAAAACTGTTTTTT.